The clone carrying this TCR beta chain was counted a single time. Its target is not known. The data are from a study of spatial heterogeneity in lung cancer. Overall study: Sequencing covered available follow-up PBMC samples collected a median of about two years after resection. There were consistently more beta-chain sequences detected than alpha-chain sequences. General observations from the study: Ubiquitous expanded tumor TCRs were observed in blood more at resection than follow-up.

TCRdb re-analysed the 5' RACE reads in MiXCR, keeping a single row per CDR3 protein. The table records more than 95,000 distinct CDR3 sequences, 10% to 15% of them present only once. Time point noted: blood at routine non-recurrence follow-up after resection. Unsorted tumor, nontumor lung tissue or cryopreserved PBMC supplied the whole RNA. Germline values: CDR1 LNHDA, CDR2 SQIVND (reference sequence). The germline V and J ends were trimmed by 5 bases and 2 bases, with 10 bases remaining between them. The CDR3 covers 14 residues. The receptor's source is a male donor with early-stage non-small cell lung cancer. The chain employs TRBV19 and TRBJ1-5, with D hard to call. The sample consisted of PBMCs, taken at follow-up. The CDR3 nucleotides are TGTGCCAGTAGTGACACTAGAGGCAATCAGCCCCAGCATTTT. Translated: CASSDTRGNQPQHF.